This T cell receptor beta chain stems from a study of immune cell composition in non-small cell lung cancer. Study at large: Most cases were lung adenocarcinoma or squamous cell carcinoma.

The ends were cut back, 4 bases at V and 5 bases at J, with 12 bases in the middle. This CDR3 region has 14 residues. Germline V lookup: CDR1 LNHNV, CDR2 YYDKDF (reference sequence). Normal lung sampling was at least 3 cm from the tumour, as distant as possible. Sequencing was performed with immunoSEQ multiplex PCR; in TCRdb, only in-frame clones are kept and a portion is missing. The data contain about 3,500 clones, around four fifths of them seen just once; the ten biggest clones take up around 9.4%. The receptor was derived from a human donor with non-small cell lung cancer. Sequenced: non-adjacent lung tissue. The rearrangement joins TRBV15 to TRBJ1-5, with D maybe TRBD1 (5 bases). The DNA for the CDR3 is TGTGCCACCAGCACTCGGGGGGGGGATCAGCCCCAGCATTTT. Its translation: CATSTRGGDQPQHF.